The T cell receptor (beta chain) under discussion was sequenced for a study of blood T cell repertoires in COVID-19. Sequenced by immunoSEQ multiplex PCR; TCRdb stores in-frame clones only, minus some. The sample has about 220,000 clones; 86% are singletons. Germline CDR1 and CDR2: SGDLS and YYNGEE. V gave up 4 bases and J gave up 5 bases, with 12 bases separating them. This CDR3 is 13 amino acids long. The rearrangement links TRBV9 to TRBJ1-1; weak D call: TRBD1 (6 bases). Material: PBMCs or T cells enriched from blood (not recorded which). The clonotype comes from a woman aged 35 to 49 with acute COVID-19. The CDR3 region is CASSPGTRTEAFF. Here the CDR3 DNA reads TGTGCCAGCAGCCCCGGGACACGGACTGAAGCTTTCTTT.